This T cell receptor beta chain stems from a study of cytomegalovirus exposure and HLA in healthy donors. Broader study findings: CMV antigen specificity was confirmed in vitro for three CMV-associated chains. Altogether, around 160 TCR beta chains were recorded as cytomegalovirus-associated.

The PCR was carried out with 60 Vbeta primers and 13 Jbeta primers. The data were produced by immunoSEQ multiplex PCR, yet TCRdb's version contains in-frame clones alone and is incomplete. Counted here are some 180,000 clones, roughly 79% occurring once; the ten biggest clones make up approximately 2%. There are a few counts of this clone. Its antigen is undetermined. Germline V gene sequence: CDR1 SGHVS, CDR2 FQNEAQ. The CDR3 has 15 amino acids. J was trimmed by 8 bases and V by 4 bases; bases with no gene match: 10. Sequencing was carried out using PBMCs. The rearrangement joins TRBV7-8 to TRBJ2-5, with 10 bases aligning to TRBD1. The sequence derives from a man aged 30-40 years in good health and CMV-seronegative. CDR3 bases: TGTGCCAGCAGCTCATTCCGGGACAGGGGTTTCACCCAGTACTTC. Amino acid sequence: CASSSFRDRGFTQYF.